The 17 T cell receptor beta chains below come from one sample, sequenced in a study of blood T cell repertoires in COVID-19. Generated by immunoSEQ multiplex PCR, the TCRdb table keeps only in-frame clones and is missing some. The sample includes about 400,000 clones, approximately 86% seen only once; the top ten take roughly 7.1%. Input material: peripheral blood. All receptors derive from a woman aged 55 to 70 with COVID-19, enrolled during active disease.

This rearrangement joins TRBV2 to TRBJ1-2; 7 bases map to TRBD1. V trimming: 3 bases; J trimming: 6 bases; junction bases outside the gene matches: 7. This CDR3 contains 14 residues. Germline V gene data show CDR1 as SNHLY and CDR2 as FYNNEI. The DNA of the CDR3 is TGTGCCAGCAGTGACCTGACAGGGTTGAATGGCTACACCTTC. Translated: CASSDLTGLNGYTF. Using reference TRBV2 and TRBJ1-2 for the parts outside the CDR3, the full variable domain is EPEVTQTPSHQVTQMGQEVILRCVPISNHLYFYWYRQILGQKVEFLVSFYNNEISEKSEIFDDQFSVERPDGSNFTLKIRSTKLEDSAMYFCASSDLTGLNGYTFGSGTRLTVV.

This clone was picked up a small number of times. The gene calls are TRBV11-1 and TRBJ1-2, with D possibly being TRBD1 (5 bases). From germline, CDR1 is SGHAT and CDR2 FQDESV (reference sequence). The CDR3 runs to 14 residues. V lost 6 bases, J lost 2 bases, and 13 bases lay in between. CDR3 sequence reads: CASSTTANNYGYTF. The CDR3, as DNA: TGTGCCAGCAGTACGACAGCAAACAACTATGGCTACACCTTC.

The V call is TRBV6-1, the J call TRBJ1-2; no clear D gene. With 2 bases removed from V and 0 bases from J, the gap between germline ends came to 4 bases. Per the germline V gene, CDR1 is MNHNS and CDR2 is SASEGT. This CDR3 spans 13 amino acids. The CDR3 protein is CASSERANYGYTF. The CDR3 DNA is TGTGCCAGCAGTGAAAGAGCTAACTATGGCTACACCTTC.

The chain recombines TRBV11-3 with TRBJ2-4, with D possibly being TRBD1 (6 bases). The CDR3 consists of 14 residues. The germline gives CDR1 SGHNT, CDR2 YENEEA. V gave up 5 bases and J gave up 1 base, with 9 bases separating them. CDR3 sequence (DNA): TGTGCCAGCAGCCCAGACAGGGCCAAAAACATTCAGTACTTC. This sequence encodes CASSPDRAKNIQYF.

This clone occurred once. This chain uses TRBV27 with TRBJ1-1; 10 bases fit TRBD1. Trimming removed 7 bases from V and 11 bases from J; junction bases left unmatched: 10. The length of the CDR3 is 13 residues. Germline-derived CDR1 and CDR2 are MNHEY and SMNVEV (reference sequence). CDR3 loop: CASTQGQGSPAFF. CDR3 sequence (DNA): TGTGCCAGCACCCAGGGACAGGGGAGTCCGGCTTTCTTT.

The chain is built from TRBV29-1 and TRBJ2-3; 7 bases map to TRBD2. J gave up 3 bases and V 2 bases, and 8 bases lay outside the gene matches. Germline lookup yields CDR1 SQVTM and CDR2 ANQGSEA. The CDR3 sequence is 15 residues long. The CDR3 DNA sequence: TGCAGCGTTGAATTAGGCGGGGGAAGAACAGATACGCAGTATTTT. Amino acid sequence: CSVELGGGRTDTQYF.

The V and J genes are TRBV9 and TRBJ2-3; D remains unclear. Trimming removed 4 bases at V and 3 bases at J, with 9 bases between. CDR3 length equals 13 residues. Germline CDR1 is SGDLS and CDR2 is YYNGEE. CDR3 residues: CASSPSGTDTQYF. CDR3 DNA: TGTGCCAGCAGCCCGTCCGGTACAGATACGCAGTATTTT. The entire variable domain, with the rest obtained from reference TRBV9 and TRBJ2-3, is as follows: DSGVTQTPKHLITATGQRVTLRCSPRSGDLSVYWYQQSLDQGLQFLIQYYNGEERAKGNILERFSAQQFPDLHSELNLSSLELGDSALYFCASSPSGTDTQYFGPGTRLTVL.

CDR3 nucleotides: TGTGCCAGCAGCGGCCCGGGACTAGCGGAAACTACCTACAATGAGCAGTTCTTC. It codes for CASSGPGLAETTYNEQFF. The genes are TRBV5-6 and TRBJ2-1, with TRBD2 matching 11 bases. From germline, CDR1 is SGHDT and CDR2 YYEEEE. V was clipped by 4 bases and J by 2 bases; unmatched bases: 11. This CDR3 comprises 18 residues.

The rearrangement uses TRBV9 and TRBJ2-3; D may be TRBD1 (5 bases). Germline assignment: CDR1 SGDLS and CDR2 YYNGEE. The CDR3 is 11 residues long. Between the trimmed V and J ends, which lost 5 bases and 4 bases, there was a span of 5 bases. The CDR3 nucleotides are TGTGCCAGCAGAGGGGCAGATACGCAGTATTTT. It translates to CASRGADTQYF.

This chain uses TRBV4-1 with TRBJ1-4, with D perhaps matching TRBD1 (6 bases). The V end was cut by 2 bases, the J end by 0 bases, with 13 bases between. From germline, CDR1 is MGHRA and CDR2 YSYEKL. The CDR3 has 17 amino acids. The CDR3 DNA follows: TGCGCCAGCAGCCAACAAGGGGGGGCCGCAACTAATGAAAAACTGTTTTTT. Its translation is CASSQQGGAATNEKLFF.

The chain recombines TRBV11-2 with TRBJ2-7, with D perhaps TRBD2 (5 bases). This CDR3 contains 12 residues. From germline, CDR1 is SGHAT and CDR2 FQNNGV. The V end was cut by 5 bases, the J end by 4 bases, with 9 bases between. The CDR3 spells CASSHTGYEQYF. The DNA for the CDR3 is TGTGCCAGCAGCCACACGGGGTACGAGCAGTACTTC.

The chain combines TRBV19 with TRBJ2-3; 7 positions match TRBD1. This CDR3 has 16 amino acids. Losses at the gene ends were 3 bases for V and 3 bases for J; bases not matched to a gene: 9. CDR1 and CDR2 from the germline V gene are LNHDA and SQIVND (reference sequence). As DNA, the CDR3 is TGTGCCAGTAGTATCATGACAGGGCCGGGGACAGATACGCAGTATTTT. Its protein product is CASSIMTGPGTDTQYF. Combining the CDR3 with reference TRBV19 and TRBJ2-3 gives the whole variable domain DGGITQSPKYLFRKEGQNVTLSCEQNLNHDAMYWYRQDPGQGLRLIYYSQIVNDFQKGDIAEGYSVSREKKESFPLTVTSAQKNPTAFYLCASSIMTGPGTDTQYFGPGTRLTVL.

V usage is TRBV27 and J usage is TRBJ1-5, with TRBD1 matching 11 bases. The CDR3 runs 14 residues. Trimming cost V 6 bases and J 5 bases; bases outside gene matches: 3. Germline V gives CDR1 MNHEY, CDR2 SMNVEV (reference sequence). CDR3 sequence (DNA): TGTGCCAGCAGGCGGACAGGGGGCTATCAGCCCCAGCATTTT. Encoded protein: CASRRTGGYQPQHF.

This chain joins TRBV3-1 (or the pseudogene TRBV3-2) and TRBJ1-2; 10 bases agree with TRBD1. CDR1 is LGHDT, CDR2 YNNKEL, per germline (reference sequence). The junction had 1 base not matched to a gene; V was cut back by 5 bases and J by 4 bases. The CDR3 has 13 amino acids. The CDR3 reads CASSWDRGYGYTF. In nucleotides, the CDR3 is TGTGCCAGCAGCTGGGACAGGGGCTATGGCTACACCTTC.

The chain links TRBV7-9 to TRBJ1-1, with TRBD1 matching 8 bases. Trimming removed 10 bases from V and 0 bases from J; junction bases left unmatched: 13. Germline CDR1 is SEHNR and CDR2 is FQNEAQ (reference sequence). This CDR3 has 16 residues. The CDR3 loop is CATEYRGGTLNTEAFF. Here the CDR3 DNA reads TGTGCCACAGAATACAGGGGGGGAACATTGAACACTGAAGCTTTCTTT.

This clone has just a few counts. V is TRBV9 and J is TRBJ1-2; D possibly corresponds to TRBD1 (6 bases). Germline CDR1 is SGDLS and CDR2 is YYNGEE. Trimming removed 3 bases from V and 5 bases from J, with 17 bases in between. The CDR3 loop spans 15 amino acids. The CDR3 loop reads CASSDNREFGYGYTF. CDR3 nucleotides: TGTGCCAGCAGCGACAACAGGGAATTTGGGTATGGCTACACCTTC.

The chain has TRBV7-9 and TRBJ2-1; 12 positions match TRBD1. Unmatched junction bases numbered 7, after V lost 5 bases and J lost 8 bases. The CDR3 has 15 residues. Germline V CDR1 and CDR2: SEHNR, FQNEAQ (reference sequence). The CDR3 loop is CASSRRGTGGHEQFF. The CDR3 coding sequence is TGTGCCAGCAGCCGCAGAGGGACAGGGGGCCATGAGCAGTTCTTC.